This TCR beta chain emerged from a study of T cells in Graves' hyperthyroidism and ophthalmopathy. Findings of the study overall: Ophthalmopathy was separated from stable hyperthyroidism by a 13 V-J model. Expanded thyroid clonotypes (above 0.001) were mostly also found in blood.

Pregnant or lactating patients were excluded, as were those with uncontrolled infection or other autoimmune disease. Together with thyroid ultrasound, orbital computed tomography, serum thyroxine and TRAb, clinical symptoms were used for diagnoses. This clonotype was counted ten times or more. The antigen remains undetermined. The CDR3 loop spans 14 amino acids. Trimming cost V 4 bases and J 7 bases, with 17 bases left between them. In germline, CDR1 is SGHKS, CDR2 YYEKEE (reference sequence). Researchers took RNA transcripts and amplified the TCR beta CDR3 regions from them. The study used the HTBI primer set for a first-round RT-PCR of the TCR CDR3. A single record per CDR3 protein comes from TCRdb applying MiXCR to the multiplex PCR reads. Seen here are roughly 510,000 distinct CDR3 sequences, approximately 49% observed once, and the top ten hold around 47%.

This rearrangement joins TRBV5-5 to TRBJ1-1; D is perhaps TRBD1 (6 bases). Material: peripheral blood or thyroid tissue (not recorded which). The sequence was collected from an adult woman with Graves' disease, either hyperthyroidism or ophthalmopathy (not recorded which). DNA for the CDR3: TGTGCCAGCAGCAGAGTCGGGGGCCGGGGTGAAGCTTTCTTT. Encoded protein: CASSRVGGRGEAFF.